This T cell receptor (beta chain) was obtained from a study of blood T cell repertoires in COVID-19. Authors' data handling: Reference gene primer amplification gave estimated nucleated cell counts. TCRdb's copy holds only in-frame clones and misses some; the assay was immunoSEQ multiplex PCR. V, J and clone size derive from that table, while D and trimming were established from the DNA sequence. The sample lists 200,000 to 300,000 clones, approximately 90% seen once, with more than 0.95% in the top ten. The CDR3 sequence is 14 residues long. From germline, CDR1 is SGHAT and CDR2 FQNNGV. The V segment lost 5 bases and the J segment 6 bases; nucleotides outside the gene matches: 10.

The origin of this receptor is a woman between 35 and 50 years old who had recovered from COVID-19. This rearrangement joins TRBV11-2 to TRBJ2-7; 7 bases are shared with TRBD2. Sequencing was carried out using peripheral blood. The CDR3 protein is CASSLWAGAGEQYF. CDR3 coding DNA: TGTGCCAGCAGCCTGTGGGCGGGAGCGGGCGAGCAGTACTTC. Complete variable domain (other parts from reference TRBV11-2 and TRBJ2-7): EAGVAQSPRYKIIEKRQSVAFWCNPISGHATLYWYQQILGQGPKLLIQFQNNGVVDDSQLPKDRFSAERLKGVDSTLKIQPAKLEDSAVYLCASSLWAGAGEQYFGPGTRLTVT.